The 17 T cell receptor beta chains below were found in one sample sequenced in a study of blood T cell repertoires in COVID-19. Repertoires were generated with immunoSEQ multiplex PCR, while TCRdb's copy carries only in-frame clones and drops some. The table includes roughly 150,000 clones, 70% to 80% detected once. The sequenced material came from PBMCs or T cells enriched from blood (not recorded which). Receptors were obtained from a woman aged 70 to 79 in a cohort exposed to, infected with or recovered from COVID-19 (not recorded which).

In its sample, this clone was seen a few times. The CDR3 loop reads CASSPRDGVSPLHF. In nucleotides, the CDR3 is TGTGCCAGCTCACCCCGAGACGGGGTCTCACCCCTCCACTTT. The chain links TRBV18 to TRBJ1-6, with D unresolved. Between the trimmed V and J ends, which lost 3 bases and 10 bases, there was a span of 13 bases. The CDR3 spans 14 residues. The germline V gene encodes CDR1 KGHSH and CDR2 LQKENI.

This clone appeared once. The chain employs TRBV7-2 and TRBJ1-2; 9 bases line up with TRBD1. CDR1 and CDR2 (germline): SGHTA, FQGNSA. The CDR3 has 16 residues. V shed 1 base and J 5 bases; nucleotides not matched to a gene: 8. CDR3 nucleotides: TGTGCCAGCAGCTTAGAAGCCGGGACAGGGTTATATGGCTACACCTTC. This gives the protein CASSLEAGTGLYGYTF.

The J gene is TRBJ2-3, the V gene TRBV5-6, with TRBD2 matching 9 bases. After removal of 3 bases from V and 0 bases from J, the junction contained 8 bases not matched to a gene. Germline V gene data show CDR1 as SGHDT and CDR2 as YYEEEE. The length of the CDR3 is 17 residues. Here the CDR3 reads CASSWRLADTSTDTQYF. The CDR3 nucleotides read TGTGCCAGCAGCTGGAGACTAGCGGATACTAGCACAGATACGCAGTATTTT.

This sequence joins TRBV5-1 and TRBJ1-6; TRBD1 aligns across 9 bases. CDR3 size: 17 residues. V shed 5 bases and J 0 bases; nucleotides not matched to a gene: 6. Germline CDR1 and CDR2: SGHRS and YFSETQ. CDR3: CASRRDREISYNSPLHF. The DNA of the CDR3 is TGCGCCAGCAGGAGGGACAGGGAGATCTCCTATAATTCACCCCTCCACTTT.

J is TRBJ2-5 and V is TRBV12-3 or TRBV12-4; TRBD1 matches at 7 bases. The CDR3 has 13 amino acids. The trim removed 5 bases at V and 3 bases at J, leaving 3 bases unmatched. In DNA, the CDR3 is TGTGCCAGCAGTGGGGACAGAAAAGAGACCCAGTACTTC. This sequence encodes CASSGDRKETQYF.

V is TRBV25-1 and J is TRBJ2-5; 9 bases agree with TRBD1. The germline gives CDR1 MGHDK, CDR2 SYGVNS. CDR3 length equals 15 residues. The junction had 7 bases not matched to a gene; V was cut back by 3 bases and J by 5 bases. The CDR3: CASSEIGTGSETQYF. The CDR3 nucleotides read TGTGCCAGCAGTGAGATCGGGACAGGGTCCGAGACCCAGTACTTC.

The chain uses TRBV19 and TRBJ2-1, with 9 bases identical to TRBD1. The length of the CDR3 is 15 residues. Germline V gene data show CDR1 as LNHDA and CDR2 as SQIVND (reference sequence). V dropped 5 bases and J dropped 6; count of bases not matched to a gene: 8. CDR3 sequence reads: CASSARGTGLNEQFF. CDR3 DNA sequence: TGTGCCAGTAGTGCCCGAGGGACAGGGCTCAATGAGCAGTTCTTC.

In its sample, this clone was seen a few times. The chain's CDR3 is CASSRQVSTEAFF. For the CDR3, the DNA is TGTGCCAGCAGCCGGCAGGTATCCACTGAAGCTTTCTTT. The J gene is TRBJ1-1, the V gene TRBV7-2; D remains unclear. V was shortened by 5 bases and J by 4 bases, with 11 bases between the two germline ends. This CDR3 has 13 amino acids. Germline V gene lookup returns CDR1 SGHTA and CDR2 FQGNSA.

The chain employs TRBV10-2 and TRBJ1-1; D unresolved. The length of the CDR3 is 13 residues. Germline lookup yields CDR1 WSHSY and CDR2 SAAADI. The ends were cut back, 1 base at V and 5 bases at J, with 8 bases in the middle. The DNA for the CDR3 is TGCGCCAGCAGTGAGTACGAGGGAACTGAAGCTTTCTTT. This gives the protein CASSEYEGTEAFF.

The genes are TRBV29-1 and TRBJ1-6; 9 nucleotides agree with TRBD1. This CDR3 is 13 amino acids long. With V trimmed by 5 bases and J by 8 bases, 4 bases remained unmatched. Germline values: CDR1 SQVTM, CDR2 ANQGSEA. The CDR3 here is CSVLDRGDSPLHF. CDR3 bases: TGCAGCGTTTTGGACAGGGGAGATTCACCCCTCCACTTT. Combining the CDR3 with reference TRBV29-1 and TRBJ1-6 gives the whole variable domain SAVISQKPSRDICQRGTSLTIQCQVDSQVTMMFWYRQQPGQSLTLIATANQGSEATYESGFVIDKFPISRPNLTFSTLTVSNMSPEDSSIYLCSVLDRGDSPLHFGNGTRLTVT.

The rearrangement uses TRBV24-1 and TRBJ1-1; perhaps TRBD1 as D (6 bases). The CDR3 is made up of 14 amino acids. Germline lookup yields CDR1 KGHDR and CDR2 SFDVKD. Trimming took 2 bases from V and 10 from J, leaving 16 bases between them. Here the CDR3 reads CATSDSPGHGGAFF. DNA for the CDR3: TGTGCCACCAGTGATTCACCGGGACATGGCGGAGCTTTCTTT.

V and J are TRBV5-1 and TRBJ2-1, with 9 positions matching TRBD1. The trim removed 0 bases at V and 6 bases at J, leaving 7 bases unmatched. The CDR3 runs 16 residues. CDR1 and CDR2 from the germline V gene are SGHRS and YFSETQ. CDR3 sequence (DNA): TGCGCCAGCAGCTTGGATCCGGGACAGGGTTTCAATGAGCAGTTCTTC. Its protein is CASSLDPGQGFNEQFF. Combining the CDR3 with reference TRBV5-1 and TRBJ2-1 gives the whole variable domain KAGVTQTPRYLIKTRGQQVTLSCSPISGHRSVSWYQQTPGQGLQFLFEYFSETQRNKGNFPGRFSGRQFSNSRSEMNVSTLELGDSALYLCASSLDPGQGFNEQFFGPGTRLTVL.

The V call is TRBV5-1, the J call TRBJ1-1; no clear D gene. CDR1 SGHRS and CDR2 YFSETQ come from the germline V gene. V was clipped by 5 bases and J by 4 bases, with 9 bases between them. CDR3 length: 12 residues. CDR3 in amino acids: CASREESTEAFF. CDR3 bases: TGCGCCAGCAGGGAGGAATCCACTGAAGCTTTCTTT.

A note on this clone: The same CDR3 can be traced to other DNA sequences in this sample. The rearrangement links TRBV6-5 to TRBJ1-2; tentatively, D is TRBD1 (5 bases). There are 14 residues in the CDR3. V dropped 5 bases and J dropped 2 bases, with 12 bases sitting between them. Germline lookup yields CDR1 MNHEY and CDR2 SVGAGI. DNA for the CDR3: TGTGCCAGCAGTCCCCGGGGGGGGAACTATGGCTACACCTTC. It is translated as CASSPRGGNYGYTF.

The chain recombines TRBV12-3 or TRBV12-4 with TRBJ1-2; D is unresolved. This CDR3 region has 11 residues. Trimming left V 4 bases short and J 4 bases short, with 4 bases between. CDR3 sequence (DNA): TGTGCCAGCAGTTCGGGCTATGGCTACACCTTC. Translated: CASSSGYGYTF.

The chain recombines TRBV15 with TRBJ1-5; the D gene is possibly TRBD1 (5 bases). Trimming pared 1 base from V and 5 bases from J, leaving 12 bases between. The CDR3 contains 15 residues. Looked up from germline, CDR1 is LNHNV and CDR2 is YYDKDF (reference sequence). The CDR3 loop reads CATSRGQLLDQPQHF. The CDR3 coding sequence is TGTGCCACCAGCAGAGGACAGTTATTAGATCAGCCCCAGCATTTT.

A note on this clone: A junction boundary mismatches the germline segment, possibly from a read error. The chain employs TRBV7-7 and TRBJ2-2; tentative D call: TRBD2 (6 bases). Looked up from germline, CDR1 is SSHAT and CDR2 is FNYEAQ (reference sequence). The CDR3 loop spans 15 amino acids. CDR3 DNA sequence: TGTGCTAGCAGCCCCCTTAGCGGAAACACCGGGGAGCTGTTTTTT. This translates into CASSPLSGNTGELFF.